Listed below are T cell receptor beta chains from one sample, sequenced in a study of CD8 T cells in Susac syndrome. TCRdb re-called the immunoSEQ multiplex PCR reads with MiXCR, one entry per CDR3 protein. The table has 100,000 to 150,000 distinct CDR3 sequences, roughly 96% seen once. Sequencing was performed on CD4+ T cells from PBMCs. The receptors originated from a human donor in good health. Both conserved end residues are part of each CDR3. D genes are given only for firm matches. Some rows have no size entry. The others give once, few or many, or a class for an expanded clone.

TRBV5-1,TRBD2,TRBJ2-3,.,TGCGCCAGCAGCCTCGGACTAGCGGGTTGGGCAGATACGCAGTATTTT,CASSLGLAGWADTQYF
TRBV28,.,TRBJ1-2,.,TGTGCCAGCAGTTTATTCATTGGGATCTATGGCTACACCTTC,CASSLFIGIYGYTF
TRBV5-1,TRBD1,TRBJ2-3,.,TGCGCCAGCAGCCAACAGGGGGTAGCAGATACGCAGTATTTT,CASSQQGVADTQYF
TRBV19,.,TRBJ2-2,.,TGTGCCAGTAGTATTGGCGGGATAAACACCGGGGAGCTGTTTTTT,CASSIGGINTGELFF
TRBV27,.,TRBJ2-7,.,TGTGCCAGCAGTTTGGGGCTAGTAAATTCCGAGCAGTACTTC,CASSLGLVNSEQYF
TRBV6-5,TRBD2,TRBJ2-1,.,TGTGCCAGCAGTTACCAGGGACTAGCTCACGGCAATGAGCAGTTCTTC,CASSYQGLAHGNEQFF
TRBV19,.,TRBJ2-5,few,TGTGCCAGTAGTGCGCAGGGCCAAGAGACCCAGTACTTC,CASSAQGQETQYF
TRBV28,.,TRBJ2-5,.,TGTGCCAGCAGTTTTGGCGGGGCGACCCAGTACTTC,CASSFGGATQYF
TRBV29-1,.,TRBJ2-3,once,TGCAGCGCCGGTCGGGGAAGTAGCACAGATACGCAGTATTTT,CSAGRGSSTDTQYF
TRBV29-1,TRBD2,TRBJ2-7,.,TGCAGCGTTGAAGATCGACTAGCGGGAGGCGCCTCCTACGAGCAGTACTTC,CSVEDRLAGGASYEQYF
TRBV19,.,TRBJ2-4,.,TGTGCCAGTATGGAGTTAGCCAAAAACATTCAGTACTTC,CASMELAKNIQYF
TRBV5-1,.,TRBJ2-6,.,TGCGCCAGCAGCAAGGAGACAGTGAGCTCTGGGGCCAACGTCCTGACTTTC,CASSKETVSSGANVLTF
TRBV5-1,TRBD2,TRBJ2-3,.,TGCGCCAGCAGCTTGGCCGGGACTAGGTCAGATACGCAGTATTTT,CASSLAGTRSDTQYF
TRBV27,TRBD2,TRBJ2-1,.,TGTGCCAGCAGAGCGGGAGACTCCTACAATGAGCAGTTCTTC,CASRAGDSYNEQFF
TRBV28,.,TRBJ2-3,.,TGTGCCAGCACTGAACAAGTCGCAGATACGCAGTATTTT,CASTEQVADTQYF